The 25 T cell receptor beta chains below come from one sample, sequenced in a study of CD8 T cells in ankylosing spondylitis. Overall study results and limits: Ankylosing spondylitis blood appeared to be characterized by a TCR beta motif of eight highly homologous variants.

Which antigens these TCRs recognize remains unknown. TCRdb analysed the 5' RACE reads with MiXCR anew, one entry per CDR3 protein. Of approximately 550,000 distinct CDR3 sequences in the sample, 10% to 15% were seen once. Sequenced sample: blood, either unsorted or a sorted T cell fraction (not recorded which). These receptors all come from a male donor with ankylosing spondylitis.

The rearrangement links TRBV11-3 to TRBJ2-2, with D perhaps matching TRBD2 (5 bases). Trimming took 8 bases from V and 3 from J, leaving 13 bases between them. Germline V CDR1 and CDR2: SGHNT, YENEEA. This CDR3 has 14 amino acids. CDR3 DNA sequence: TGTGCCAGCGCTCTATGGCGGGACACCGGGGAGCTGTTTTTT. Translating it yields CASALWRDTGELFF.

The V and J genes are TRBV5-4 and TRBJ2-5, with D possibly TRBD2 on 6 matching bases. This CDR3 contains 13 residues. CDR1 SGHNT and CDR2 YYREEE come from the germline V gene (reference sequence). V was cut by 4 bases and J by 3 bases, with 10 bases left in between. The CDR3 DNA follows: TGTGCCAGCAGCGATCGACTAGAAGAGACCCAGTACTTC. Amino acids: CASSDRLEETQYF.

The rearrangement joins TRBV5-1 to TRBJ2-6; D is undetermined. CDR1 is SGHRS, CDR2 YFSETQ, per germline. V was cut by 0 bases and J by 12 bases, with 16 bases left in between. The CDR3 loop spans 15 amino acids. CDR3 amino acids: CASSLDQITSSVLTF. The DNA of the CDR3 is TGCGCCAGCAGCTTGGATCAAATAACCTCGTCCGTCCTGACTTTC.

This clonotype appeared many times. CDR3 region: CASSPGQGRAGELFF. In nucleotides, the CDR3 is TGTGCCAGCAGTCCGGGACAGGGAAGGGCCGGGGAGCTGTTTTTT. The chain recombines TRBV2 with TRBJ2-2, with 9 positions matching TRBD1. V lost 5 bases to trimming and J lost 6 bases; unmatched junction nucleotides: 7. The CDR3 is 15 residues long. Germline V lookup: CDR1 SNHLY, CDR2 FYNNEI.

This clonotype appeared a few times. Compared with germline, one end of the junction differs, possibly owing to a read error. This chain connects TRBV5-1 to TRBJ2-1; D is perhaps TRBD1 (5 bases). Germline V gives CDR1 SGHRS, CDR2 YFSETQ. The CDR3 contains 14 residues. The CDR3 protein is CASSLAGIYDEQFF. The DNA of the CDR3 is TGCGCCAGCAGTTTGGCAGGGATATACGATGAGCAGTTCTTC.

Only a few counts were recorded for this clonotype. The chain uses TRBV20-1 and TRBJ2-3; 12 positions agree with TRBD1. Germline V gene sequence: CDR1 DFQATT, CDR2 SNEGSKA (reference sequence). The junction had 6 bases not matched to a gene; V was cut back by 5 bases and J by 6 bases. The CDR3 sequence is 14 residues long. The CDR3 protein is CSAYRDRGLDTQYF. The CDR3 bases are TGCAGTGCTTACCGGGACAGGGGGCTGGATACGCAGTATTTT.

Remarks on this clonotype: Relative to the germline gene, one junction end is altered; a read error may explain this. V and J are TRBV12-3 or TRBV12-4 and TRBJ2-6; 7 nucleotides line up with TRBD1. The CDR3 has 17 amino acids. In DNA, the CDR3 is TGTGCCAGCAGTGGGGACAGCCAACTCTCTGGGACCAACGTCCTGACTTTC. Translation: CASSGDSQLSGTNVLTF.

The chain links TRBV30 to TRBJ2-1; either TRBD1 or TRBD2 may fit D (5 bases each). Trimming cost V 0 bases and J 4 bases, with 10 bases left between them. Germline V gene sequence: CDR1 GTSNPN, CDR2 SVGIG (reference sequence). The CDR3 has 14 amino acids. CDR3: CAWSVMRGYNEQFF. DNA for the CDR3: TGTGCCTGGAGTGTTATGAGGGGATACAATGAGCAGTTCTTC.

The chain recombines TRBV3-1 with TRBJ2-2; 11 nucleotides match TRBD2. The V and J ends lost 5 bases and 5 bases, in that order; junction bases with no gene match: 4. The CDR3 has 15 amino acids. Germline assignment: CDR1 LGHDT and CDR2 YNNKEL (reference sequence). For the CDR3, the DNA is TGTGCCAGCAGCAAGGGGACTAGCGGAACCGGGGAGCTGTTTTTT. This encodes CASSKGTSGTGELFF. Full variable domain (outside the CDR3, taken from reference TRBV3-1 and TRBJ2-2): DTAVSQTPKYLVTQMGNDKSIKCEQNLGHDTMYWYKQDSKKFLKIMFSYNNKELIINETVPNRFSPKSPDKAHLNLHINSLELGDSAVYFCASSKGTSGTGELFFGEGSRLTVL.

The sample holds a few counts of this clonotype. The rearrangement uses TRBV15 and TRBJ1-2; D not resolved. Trimming took off 0 bases at V and 8 bases at J, with 19 bases between the two ends. This CDR3 spans 16 amino acids. CDR1 and CDR2 (germline): LNHNV, YYDKDF (reference sequence). CDR3 sequence (DNA): TGTGCCACCAGCAGAGATAAACGGGCATTGGGAGCGGGCTACACCTTC. It yields the protein CATSRDKRALGAGYTF.

This clonotype was counted between two and nine times. The V call is TRBV11-2, the J call TRBJ1-2; perhaps TRBD1 as D (5 bases). Trimming shortened V by 2 bases and J by 3 bases, and 22 bases separated the two germline ends. CDR1 and CDR2 (germline): SGHAT, FQNNGV. This CDR3 has 18 residues. CDR3 loop: CASSLQAPRYGGDYGYTF. The CDR3 DNA is TGTGCCAGCAGCTTACAGGCCCCGCGGTATGGAGGGGACTATGGCTACACCTTC.

The chain recombines TRBV5-1 with TRBJ1-1; D not certain. The CDR3 sequence is 12 residues long. Trimming pared 4 bases from V and 14 bases from J, leaving 18 bases between. Germline V gene data show CDR1 as SGHRS and CDR2 as YFSETQ. CDR3 sequence (DNA): TGCGCCAGCAGCCTCGAGGGTCCTACAAGGTTCTTT. This encodes CASSLEGPTRFF.

The chain recombines TRBV5-1 with TRBJ2-4, with TRBD2 as a possible D gene (5 bases). This CDR3 has 14 residues. Trimming took 0 bases from V and 5 from J, leaving 9 bases between them. Per the germline V gene, CDR1 is SGHRS and CDR2 is YFSETQ. The CDR3 sequence: CASSLGGIQNIQYF. CDR3 nucleotides: TGCGCCAGCAGCTTGGGAGGGATCCAAAACATTCAGTACTTC.

This chain joins TRBV7-2 and TRBJ2-7; 12 bases are a match to TRBD2. The CDR3 totals 15 residues. Germline V gene sequence: CDR1 SGHTA, CDR2 FQGNSA. After removal of 2 bases from V and 4 bases from J, the junction contained 3 bases not matched to a gene. The CDR3 DNA sequence: TGTGCCAGCAGCTTACTAGCGGGAGGGCCGTACGAGCAGTACGTC. This encodes CASSLLAGGPYEQYV.

The rearrangement uses TRBV29-1 and TRBJ2-5; the D is unclear. The germline V and J ends were trimmed by 4 bases and 5 bases, with 5 bases remaining between them. This CDR3 contains 10 residues. Germline CDR1 is SQVTM and CDR2 is ANQGSEA. The CDR3, as DNA: TGCAGCGTTGGGGTTGAGACCCAGTACTTC. This encodes CSVGVETQYF.

This clonotype was seen at least ten times. CDR3 sequence reads: CASSLSYQENEQFF. The CDR3 DNA sequence: TGTGCCAGCAGTTTGTCTTACCAGGAAAATGAGCAGTTCTTC. The genes are TRBV12-3 or TRBV12-4 and TRBJ2-1; no reliable D call. The CDR3 is made up of 14 amino acids. The V and J ends lost 3 bases and 7 bases respectively, with 13 bases between them.

The table lists this clonotype with a few counts. The chain combines TRBV20-1 with TRBJ1-2; the D gene is possibly TRBD1 (5 bases). The CDR3 is 13 amino acids. V lost 1 base to trimming and J lost 4 bases, with 10 bases between them. Per germline, CDR1 DFQATT and CDR2 SNEGSKA (reference sequence). The CDR3 DNA follows: TGCAGTGCTAGAGTGCAGGGAGGCTATGGCTACACCTTC. This codes for CSARVQGGYGYTF.

Ten or more counts support this clonotype. The V call is TRBV18, the J call TRBJ2-7; D may be TRBD1 or TRBD2 (5 bases each). Germline CDR1 and CDR2: KGHSH and LQKENI. Trimming removed 2 bases at V and 6 bases at J, with 17 bases between. The CDR3 length is 15 residues. CDR3 region: CASSPTKIGAAEQYV. CDR3 DNA sequence: TGTGCCAGCTCACCAACGAAGATCGGGGCGGCCGAGCAGTACGTC.

The V and J genes are TRBV5-1 and TRBJ2-1; D is uncertain. The CDR3 totals 12 residues. Germline CDR1 SGHRS, CDR2 YFSETQ. Trimming left V 4 bases short and J 9 bases short, with 11 bases between. CDR3 amino acids: CASSLSEREQFF. The CDR3 bases are TGCGCCAGCAGCCTCTCTGAGCGTGAGCAGTTCTTC.

There are a few counts of this clonotype. V usage is TRBV20-1 and J usage is TRBJ1-6; D not certain. The CDR3 is 14 residues long. V lost 3 bases to trimming and J lost 7 bases, with 13 bases between them. Germline CDR1 and CDR2: DFQATT and SNEGSKA (reference sequence). The CDR3 spells CSARVGSANSPLHF. DNA for the CDR3: TGCAGTGCTAGGGTGGGGTCAGCCAATTCACCCCTCCACTTT.

This clonotype was counted many times. The rearrangement uses TRBV29-1 and TRBJ2-2, with TRBD1 matching over 8 bases. CDR1 and CDR2 from the germline V gene are SQVTM and ANQGSEA. There are 15 residues in the CDR3. Trimming at V came to 7 bases and at J to 2 bases, leaving 9 bases not matched to a gene. CDR3 in DNA: TGCAGCGCCCGTAGGGCAGGGGGCAACACCGGGGAGCTGTTTTTT. It codes for CSARRAGGNTGELFF.

This clonotype was observed at least ten times. The gene calls are TRBV24-1 and TRBJ2-3; 12 bases line up with TRBD1. The V segment lost 3 bases and the J segment 6 bases; nucleotides outside the gene matches: 9. CDR3 length: 17 amino acids. Per the germline V gene, CDR1 is KGHDR and CDR2 is SFDVKD. In nucleotides, the CDR3 is TGTGCCACCAGTGATCCGGGACAGGGGGCATGGTCCGATACGCAGTATTTT. Protein: CATSDPGQGAWSDTQYF.

The chain couples TRBV7-9 to TRBJ2-5; the D gene is possibly TRBD1 (6 bases). V was pared by 2 bases and J by 5 bases, with 21 bases between. The germline CDR1 and CDR2 sequences are SEHNR and FQNEAQ (reference sequence). This CDR3 is 17 amino acids long. CDR3 DNA sequence: TGTGCCAGCAGCTTAAAATATTCTGACAGGAGCCGGGAGACCCAGTACTTC. This codes for CASSLKYSDRSRETQYF.

This clonotype occurred a few times. The J gene is TRBJ1-5, the V gene TRBV12-3 or TRBV12-4; D is ambiguous. The CDR3 is 14 amino acids. V was cut by 0 bases and J by 6 bases, with 9 bases left in between. The CDR3 DNA sequence: TGTGCCAGCAGTTTAGCGCCCAGTGGTCAGCCCCAGCATTTT. Encoded protein: CASSLAPSGQPQHF.

This clonotype appeared a few times. V gene TRBV7-2 combines with J gene TRBJ2-2, with D tentatively TRBD2 (6 bases). Trimming removed 10 bases at V and 4 bases at J, with 16 bases between. From germline, CDR1 is SGHTA and CDR2 FQGNSA. The CDR3 runs 14 residues. The CDR3 region is CANRGERVTGELFF. The CDR3 DNA reads TGTGCCAACCGTGGGGAGCGGGTCACCGGGGAGCTGTTTTTT.